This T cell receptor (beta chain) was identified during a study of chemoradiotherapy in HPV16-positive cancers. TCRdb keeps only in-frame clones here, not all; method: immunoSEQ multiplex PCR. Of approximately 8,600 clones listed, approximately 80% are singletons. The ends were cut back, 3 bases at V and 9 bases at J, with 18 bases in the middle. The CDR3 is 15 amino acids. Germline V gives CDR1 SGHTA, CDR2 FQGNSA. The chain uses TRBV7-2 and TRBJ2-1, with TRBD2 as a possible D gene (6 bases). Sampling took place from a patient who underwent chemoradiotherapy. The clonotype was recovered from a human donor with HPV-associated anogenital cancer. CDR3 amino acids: CASSLDGTSFAEQFF. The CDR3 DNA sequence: TGTGCCAGCAGCTTGGACGGGACTTCGTTCGCTGAGCAGTTCTTC.